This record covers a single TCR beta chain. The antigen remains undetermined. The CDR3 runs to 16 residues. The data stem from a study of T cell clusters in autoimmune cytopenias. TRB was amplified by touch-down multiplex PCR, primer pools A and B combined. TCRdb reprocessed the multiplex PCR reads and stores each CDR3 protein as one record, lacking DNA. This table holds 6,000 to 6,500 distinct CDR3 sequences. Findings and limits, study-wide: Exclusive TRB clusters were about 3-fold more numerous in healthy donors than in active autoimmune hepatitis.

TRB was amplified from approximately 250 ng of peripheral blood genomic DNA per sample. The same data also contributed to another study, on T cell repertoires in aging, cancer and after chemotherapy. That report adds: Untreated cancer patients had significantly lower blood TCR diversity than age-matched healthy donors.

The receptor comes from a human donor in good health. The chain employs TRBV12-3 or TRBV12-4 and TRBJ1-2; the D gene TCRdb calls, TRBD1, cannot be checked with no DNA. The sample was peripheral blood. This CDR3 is CASSVTPGRLNYGYTF.